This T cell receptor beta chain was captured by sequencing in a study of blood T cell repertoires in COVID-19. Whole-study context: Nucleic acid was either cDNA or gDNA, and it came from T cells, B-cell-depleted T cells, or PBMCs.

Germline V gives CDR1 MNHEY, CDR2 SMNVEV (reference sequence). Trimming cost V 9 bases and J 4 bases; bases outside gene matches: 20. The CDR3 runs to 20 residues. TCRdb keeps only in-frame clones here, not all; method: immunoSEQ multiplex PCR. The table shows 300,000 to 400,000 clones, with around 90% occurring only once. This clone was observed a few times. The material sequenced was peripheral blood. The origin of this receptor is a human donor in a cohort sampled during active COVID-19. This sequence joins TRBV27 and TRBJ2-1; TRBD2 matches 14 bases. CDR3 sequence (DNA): TGTGCCAGTCTCACCGTCGGGACTAGCGGGAGAGTCTTAGCTTACAATGAGCAGTTCTTC. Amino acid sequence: CASLTVGTSGRVLAYNEQFF.